This T cell receptor (beta chain) was found in a study of human T cells and chemical hapten exposure. This clonotype was recorded many times. CDR3 length: 16 amino acids. J was trimmed by 3 bases and V by 7 bases; bases with no gene match: 9. CDR1 SGHVS and CDR2 FNYEAQ come from the germline V gene. The time point was: patch test 1, 2 weeks after DPC sensitization. The treatment here: therapeutic diphenylcyclopropenone sensitization with weekly scalp DPC. Extraction yielded total RNA from whole blood (unfractionated). Phlebotomy was performed prior to application of every patch test. Patients had alopecia, were aged 18 to 70, and were not pregnant. TCRdb called the RACE reads again in MiXCR, with one record for every CDR3 protein. The sample lists approximately 41,000 distinct CDR3 sequences; under 4.5% were seen once.

Sequencing used whole blood, obtained in connection with sensitization to the hapten diphenylcyclopropenone (DPC). The sequence derives from a man between 50 and 59 years old with alopecia areata. Some clones in this sample may be carry-over from other donors' samples. The chain has TRBV7-6 and TRBJ2-3; 11 bases are a match to TRBD2. Here the CDR3 reads CASTIGLAGSTDTQYF. The CDR3, as DNA: TGTGCCAGCACCATCGGACTAGCGGGTTCAACAGATACGCAGTATTTT.